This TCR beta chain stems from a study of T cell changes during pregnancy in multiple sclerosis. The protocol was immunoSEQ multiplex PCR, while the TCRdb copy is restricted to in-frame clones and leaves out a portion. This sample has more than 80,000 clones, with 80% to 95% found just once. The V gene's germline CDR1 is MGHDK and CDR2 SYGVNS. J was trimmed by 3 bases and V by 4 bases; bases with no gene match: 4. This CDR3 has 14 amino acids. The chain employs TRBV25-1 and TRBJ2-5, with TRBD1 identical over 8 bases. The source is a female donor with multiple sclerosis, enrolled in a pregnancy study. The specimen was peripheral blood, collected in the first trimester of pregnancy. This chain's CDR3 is CASSVNRGKETQYF. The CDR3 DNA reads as TGTGCCAGCAGTGTTAACAGGGGGAAAGAGACCCAGTACTTC.